Listed here are 14 T cell receptor beta chains from one sample, sequenced in a study of human T cells and chemical hapten exposure. TCRdb reprocessed the RACE reads with MiXCR, giving one entry per CDR3 protein. Among 150,000 to 200,000 distinct CDR3 sequences, roughly 15% were seen once, and the ten largest hold less than 2%. As for time point: patch test 1, 2 weeks after DPC sensitization. Treatment described: therapeutic diphenylcyclopropenone sensitization with weekly scalp DPC. This specimen was whole blood, taken in connection with sensitization to the hapten diphenylcyclopropenone (DPC). Every receptor here comes from a woman in her thirties with alopecia areata. Some clones in this sample may be carry-over from other donors' samples.

V is TRBV20-1 and J is TRBJ2-1; the D gene is possibly TRBD1 (6 bases). CDR3 length: 17 amino acids. Germline values: CDR1 DFQATT, CDR2 SNEGSKA (reference sequence). V gave up 6 bases and J gave up 2 bases, with 23 bases separating them. The CDR3 sequence is CSAATVTGHRAYNEQFF. CDR3 in DNA: TGCAGTGCAGCAACCGTAACGGGACATCGTGCCTACAATGAGCAGTTCTTC.

This rearrangement joins TRBV30 to TRBJ2-2; 14 nucleotides match TRBD2. CDR3 length: 17 amino acids. From germline, CDR1 is GTSNPN and CDR2 SVGIG (reference sequence). J was trimmed by 5 bases and V by 0 bases; bases with no gene match: 5. CDR3: CAWSVGRTSGRTGELFF. The CDR3 DNA sequence: TGTGCCTGGAGTGTAGGGAGGACTAGCGGGAGGACCGGGGAGCTGTTTTTT.

This clonotype was recorded at least ten times. The chain has TRBV4-1 and TRBJ2-2; D call uncertain. Germline CDR1 is MGHRA and CDR2 is YSYEKL. The CDR3 runs to 13 residues. Trimming removed 1 base at V and 7 bases at J, with 7 bases between. CDR3 region: CASSQGGNGELFF. The CDR3 DNA reads TGCGCCAGCAGCCAAGGGGGAAACGGGGAGCTGTTTTTT.

This clonotype has at least ten counts. As DNA, the CDR3 is TGCAGCGTCCAATCGACAGGGTCGGACGAGCAGTACTTC. Translated, it gives CSVQSTGSDEQYF. The chain joins TRBV29-1 to TRBJ2-7; the match to TRBD1 covers 7 bases. J lost 5 bases, V lost 6 bases, and 10 bases had no gene match. The germline V gene encodes CDR1 SQVTM and CDR2 ANQGSEA. The CDR3 has 13 amino acids.

This clonotype was detected ten times or more. The chain recombines TRBV19 with TRBJ2-7; 8 positions agree with TRBD2. V dropped 5 bases and J dropped 4; count of bases not matched to a gene: 7. In germline, CDR1 is LNHDA, CDR2 SQIVND (reference sequence). The CDR3 runs 14 residues. CDR3 DNA sequence: TGTGCCAGTAGTGCCGGACTAGCAGGATACGAGCAGTACTTC. It translates to CASSAGLAGYEQYF.

The chain employs TRBV20-1 and TRBJ2-3; D might be TRBD1 (5 bases). The germline V gene encodes CDR1 DFQATT and CDR2 SNEGSKA (reference sequence). The CDR3 runs to 15 residues. V lost 0 bases and J lost 4, with 14 bases in between. The CDR3 DNA reads as TGCAGTGCTAGAGATGAAGGGGCTGTGGCAGATACGCAGTATTTT. Translated, it gives CSARDEGAVADTQYF.

The chain links TRBV28 to TRBJ2-7, with 8 bases that match TRBD2. Germline CDR1 reads MDHEN; CDR2 reads SYDVKM. The CDR3 length is 13 residues. The V segment lost 7 bases and the J segment 0 bases; nucleotides outside the gene matches: 2. The CDR3 nucleotides are TGTGCCAGCATCGCGGGGGGCTCCTACGAGCAGTACTTC. The encoded protein is CASIAGGSYEQYF.

This clonotype was counted a few times. V gene TRBV27 combines with J gene TRBJ1-5; D is unclear. Germline assignment: CDR1 MNHEY and CDR2 SMNVEV (reference sequence). Trimming removed 5 bases from V and 2 bases from J, with 16 bases in between. The length of the CDR3 is 16 residues. CDR3 loop: CASSPWTPLGNQPQHF. In DNA, the CDR3 is TGTGCCAGCAGTCCTTGGACTCCTTTGGGCAATCAGCCCCAGCATTTT.

The rearrangement uses TRBV29-1 and TRBJ1-4; D gene ambiguous. CDR1 is SQVTM and CDR2 is ANQGSEA in the germline V gene. CDR3 length: 13 residues. V lost 4 bases and J 8 bases, leaving 14 bases between the germline ends. The CDR3 nucleotides are TGCAGCGTTGTAAGCCAGGTTGGCGAAAAACTGTTTTTT. This translates into CSVVSQVGEKLFF.

The V and J genes are TRBV29-1 and TRBJ1-1; TRBD1 might be the D (5 bases). The CDR3 extends over 14 amino acids. V lost 4 bases, J lost 1 base, and 13 bases lay in between. The germline V gene has CDR1 SQVTM and CDR2 ANQGSEA. In DNA, the CDR3 is TGCAGCGTTGCCCGGGACCTGACGAACACTGAAGCTTTCTTT. Translating it yields CSVARDLTNTEAFF.

This clonotype was seen many times. The chain employs TRBV24-1 and TRBJ2-1, with TRBD2 identical over 11 bases. Germline V lookup: CDR1 KGHDR, CDR2 SFDVKD. Trimming removed 5 bases from V and 4 bases from J; junction bases left unmatched: 3. The CDR3 covers 15 residues. The CDR3 DNA follows: TGTGCCACCAGTGCCCCTAGCGGGAGGTACAATGAGCAGTTCTTC. Its protein product is CATSAPSGRYNEQFF.

V gene TRBV4-2 combines with J gene TRBJ2-7; no definite D call. With 0 bases removed from V and 0 bases from J, the gap between germline ends came to 6 bases. CDR3 length: 14 amino acids. Germline values: CDR1 LGHNA, CDR2 YNFKEQ. The CDR3 DNA sequence: TGTGCCAGCAGCCAAGAGAAGGACTCCTACGAGCAGTACTTC. Translating it yields CASSQEKDSYEQYF.

This clonotype appeared a few times. The genes are TRBV18 and TRBJ2-7; possible D gene TRBD1, 6 bases. The CDR3 runs 17 residues. Germline assignment: CDR1 KGHSH and CDR2 LQKENI. Trimming pared 3 bases from V and 1 base from J, leaving 19 bases between. The CDR3 protein is CASSPRVNQGPSYEQYF. In nucleotides, the CDR3 is TGTGCCAGCTCACCCCGGGTGAATCAGGGGCCGTCCTACGAGCAGTACTTC.

This clonotype was seen many times. The rearrangement uses TRBV7-2 and TRBJ1-4, with TRBD1 as a possible D gene (6 bases). The V end was cut by 5 bases, the J end by 4 bases, with 11 bases between. The CDR3 extends over 14 amino acids. Looked up from germline, CDR1 is SGHTA and CDR2 is FQGNSA. This CDR3 reads CASSPQGRNEKLFF. The CDR3 DNA follows: TGTGCCAGCAGCCCACAGGGTCGTAATGAAAAACTGTTTTTT.